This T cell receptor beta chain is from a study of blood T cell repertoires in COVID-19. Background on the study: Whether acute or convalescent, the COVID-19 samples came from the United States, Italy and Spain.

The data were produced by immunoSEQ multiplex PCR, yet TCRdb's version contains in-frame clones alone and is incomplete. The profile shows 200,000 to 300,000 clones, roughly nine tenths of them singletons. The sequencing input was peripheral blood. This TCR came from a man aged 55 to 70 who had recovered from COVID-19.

CDR3 loop: CSVAPSGVGTEQYF. The CDR3 bases are TGCAGCGTCGCTCCGTCAGGGGTTGGCACCGAGCAGTACTTC. The rearrangement joins TRBV29-1 to TRBJ2-7; tentatively, D is TRBD1 (6 bases). The V end lost 6 bases, the J end lost 6 bases, and 21 bases lay between the germline ends. The CDR3 runs 14 residues. Germline V CDR1 and CDR2: SQVTM, ANQGSEA.